Given below is one T cell receptor beta chain in context. The antigen remains undetermined. This record belongs to a study of cytomegalovirus exposure and HLA in healthy donors. With 60 Vbeta and 13 Jbeta primers, the PCR was carried out. Measured with immunoSEQ multiplex PCR; TCRdb has only the in-frame clones, and not every one. Of 200,000 to 250,000 clones detected, roughly 81% appear once; the ten largest clones hold 0.24%. J lost 3 bases, V lost 3 bases, and 6 bases had no gene match. CDR1 is SNHLY and CDR2 is FYNNEI in the germline V gene. The CDR3 is 15 residues long. Findings of the study overall: Presence/absence analyses assumed roughly uniform sequencing depth across donors. Being indistinguishable, some V segments were excluded, TRBV6-2 and TRBV6-3 among them.

Material: PBMCs. This TCR derives from a girl between 2 and 10 years old in good health and CMV-seronegative. This chain uses TRBV2 with TRBJ2-5, with TRBD2 matching over 8 bases. Here the CDR3 DNA reads TGTGCCAGCAGTGATTTTACGGGACTAGAAGAGACCCAGTACTTC. Translating gives CASSDFTGLEETQYF.